This is a list of T cell receptor beta chains from one sample in a study of graft-versus-host responses after intestinal transplantation. The assay was immunoSEQ multiplex PCR, and TCRdb's table has in-frame clones only and misses some. There are 60,000 or so clones in the sample; about 90% occur only once, and approximately 2.7% lies in the top ten. The source was PBMCs, collected roughly 120 days after intestinal transplantation. The receptors stem from a human patient who received an intestinal transplant, so some T cells may come from the graft donor. The CDR3 runs from the conserved cysteine through the conserved F or W. A D gene is named only where the DNA matches it firmly. Clone size is shown for a subset of rows, as once, few, many or a class of expanded clone.

clone size	D gene	V gene	J gene	CDR3 DNA	CDR3 protein
once	TRBD2	TRBV7-2	TRBJ2-5	TGTGCCAGCAGCCCAGGGACTAGCGGGAGGGTGGAGACCCAGTACTTC	CASSPGTSGRVETQYF
NA	TRBD2	TRBV9	TRBJ2-7	TGTGCCAGCAGCGTTAGCGGGAGGTCAAGCGAGCAGTACTTC	CASSVSGRSSEQYF
NA	NA	TRBV14	TRBJ2-7	TGTGCCAGCAGTAGACTCTCCTCTCTTGACGAGCAGTACTTC	CASSRLSSLDEQYF
NA	NA	TRBV9	TRBJ1-1	TGTGCCAGCAGACCCGGACAGAAGAACACTGAAGCTTTCTTT	CASRPGQKNTEAFF
NA	NA	TRBV7-2	TRBJ2-2	TGTGCCAGCAGCTTATGGACGGACACCGGGGAGCTGTTTTTT	CASSLWTDTGELFF
NA	NA	TRBV28	TRBJ2-3	TGTGCCAGCAGTTTACGAATCACAGATACGCAGTATTTT	CASSLRITDTQYF
NA	NA	TRBV5-4	TRBJ2-3	TGTGCCAGCAGCTTGGCCGGTATATCCAGCACAGATACGCAGTATTTT	CASSLAGISSTDTQYF
NA	NA	TRBV5-1	TRBJ2-3	TGCGCCAGCAGCTGGCTAGCTCTAGGCACAGATACGCAGTATTTT	CASSWLALGTDTQYF
NA	TRBD2	TRBV5-1	TRBJ2-3	TGCGCCAGCAGGGGAGGGGGCACAGATACGCAGTATTTT	CASRGGGTDTQYF
NA	TRBD2	TRBV28	TRBJ2-5	TGTGCCAGCAGCCAAGGACTAGCGGTAACACAAGAGACCCAGTACTTC	CASSQGLAVTQETQYF
NA	TRBD2	TRBV6-1	TRBJ2-3	TGTGCCAGCAGTGAACCACGGCTAGCGGGGGGCAGGTATACGCAGTATTTT	CASSEPRLAGGRYTQYF
NA	NA	TRBV28	TRBJ1-4	TGTGCCAGCAGTCCCTCGCAGTCCGCAACTAATGAAAAACTGTTTTTT	CASSPSQSATNEKLFF
NA	NA	TRBV15	TRBJ1-1	TGTGCCACCAGCAGAGACCGCAGGAACACTGAAGCTTTCTTT	CATSRDRRNTEAFF
NA	TRBD2	TRBV27	TRBJ2-5	TGTGCCAGCAGCATTTCTCTAGCGGCTGAAGAGACCCAGTACTTC	CASSISLAAEETQYF
NA	NA	TRBV11-2	TRBJ1-4	TGTGCCAGCAGCCACGACAGAGGAAAACTGTTTTTT	CASSHDRGKLFF
once	NA	TRBV21-1	TRBJ1-2	TGTGCCAGCCCTCCGTCCCGGGACAGGGCCCATTCCGTCTATGGCTACACCTTC	CASPPSRDRAHSVYGYTF
NA	TRBD1	TRBV2	TRBJ2-7	TGTGCCAGCAGTCCCGCAGACAGGGGGTGGCTCTACGAGCAGTACTTC	CASSPADRGWLYEQYF
once	NA	TRBV7-6	TRBJ1-2	TGTGCCAGCAGCTTAGAGCAGGAAGGGTTCTATGGCTACACCTTC	CASSLEQEGFYGYTF
NA	NA	TRBV6-6	TRBJ1-3	TGTGCCAGCAGTTCCCGACAGGACAGCTCTGGAAACACCATATATTTT	CASSSRQDSSGNTIYF
NA	NA	TRBV10-3	TRBJ2-7	TGTGCCATCAGTGAGTCTGCGCCGGGATACGAGCAGTACTTC	CAISESAPGYEQYF
once	TRBD1	TRBV7-8	TRBJ2-1	TGTGCCAGCAGCTCCAGGGGGCGGAGCGTCTATGAGCAGTTCTTC	CASSSRGRSVYEQFF
NA	NA	TRBV28	TRBJ2-1	TGTGCCAGCAATTCCGAGGATGGTGAGCAGTTCTTC	CASNSEDGEQFF
NA	NA	TRBV6-5	TRBJ1-5	TGTGCCAGCAGTTACTCGCCGGGAAATCAGCCCCAGCATTTT	CASSYSPGNQPQHF
NA	NA	TRBV6-5	TRBJ2-7	TGTGCCAGCAGGTCCACAGGGATTTACGAGCAGTACTTC	CASRSTGIYEQYF
NA	NA	TRBV9	TRBJ2-7	TGTGCCAGCAGCGTAGGGGACCGATACTACGAGCAGTACTTC	CASSVGDRYYEQYF
NA	TRBD1	TRBV5-1	TRBJ2-1	TGCGCCAGCAGCTTGGTCGGGACAGGGGGGTACAATGAGCAGTTCTTC	CASSLVGTGGYNEQFF
NA	TRBD1	TRBV19	TRBJ1-1	TGTGCCAGTAGTGGACAGGGGGGCTTCACCACTGAAGCTTTCTTT	CASSGQGGFTTEAFF
NA	NA	TRBV28	TRBJ2-7	TGTGCCAGCAGTTTAGCGGGGGCCTCCTACGAGCAGTACTTC	CASSLAGASYEQYF
NA	TRBD1	TRBV11-2	TRBJ2-5	TGTGCCAGCAGCCTCTGGGACAGGGTGGAGGAGACCCAGTACTTC	CASSLWDRVEETQYF
NA	TRBD2	TRBV14	TRBJ2-7	TGTGCCAGCAGCCAATGGCTAGCGGGAGTTAACGAGCAGTACTTC	CASSQWLAGVNEQYF
NA	TRBD1	TRBV6-4	TRBJ1-1	TGTGCCAGCAACAACCCCCGGGACAGGGGGTTGAAAGCTTTCTTT	CASNNPRDRGLKAFF
NA	NA	TRBV10-3	TRBJ2-7	TGTGCCGGCTGTAGGGCAGAGGGCTACGAGCAGTACTTC	CAGCRAEGYEQYF
few	TRBD2	TRBV18	TRBJ2-7	TGTGCCAGCTCATCGGGACTAGCGGTCTACGAGCAGTACTTC	CASSSGLAVYEQYF
NA	NA	TRBV19	TRBJ2-7	TGTGCCAGCTCCTCGGGATCGGGAGACAGGGTTCAGTACGAGCAGTACTTC	CASSSGSGDRVQYEQYF
NA	NA	TRBV6-5	TRBJ1-2	TGTGCCAGCAGCCTAGACAGGATCTATGGCTACACCTTC	CASSLDRIYGYTF
NA	TRBD1	TRBV19	TRBJ2-2	TGTGCCAGTACCCCCTGGGACAGGGGGCCAACCGGGGAGCTGTTTTTT	CASTPWDRGPTGELFF
NA	NA	TRBV11-2	TRBJ1-4	TGTGCCAGCAGCTTACTGGGGCAAGGTGCAACTAATGAAAAACTGTTTTTT	CASSLLGQGATNEKLFF